This T cell receptor beta chain was observed in a study of blood T cell repertoires in COVID-19. The CDR3 spans 13 residues. The germline V and J ends were trimmed by 5 bases and 5 bases, with 12 bases remaining between them. Looked up from germline, CDR1 is LNHDA and CDR2 is SQIVND (reference sequence). Enrolled through a virtual design, the participants were between about 18 and 100 years of age and came from under 25 US areas. Cohorts were based on clinical histories the participants reported. In the authors' methods: It was from reference gene primer amplification that nucleated cell counts were estimated. The assay was immunoSEQ multiplex PCR, and TCRdb's table has in-frame clones only and misses some. D and trimming were read from the DNA, whereas the V and J calls and clone size are those reported in that table. The repertoire consists of 200,000 to 250,000 clones, with under 85% occurring once and the leading ten covering approximately 1.8%.

The TCR sequence derives from a man in his fifties or sixties who had recovered from COVID-19. The chain has TRBV19 and TRBJ1-2, with no clear D. The sequenced sample was PBMCs or T cells enriched from blood (not recorded which). CDR3: CASSYRGRYGYTF. CDR3 DNA sequence: TGTGCCAGTAGTTATCGAGGGAGGTATGGCTACACCTTC.